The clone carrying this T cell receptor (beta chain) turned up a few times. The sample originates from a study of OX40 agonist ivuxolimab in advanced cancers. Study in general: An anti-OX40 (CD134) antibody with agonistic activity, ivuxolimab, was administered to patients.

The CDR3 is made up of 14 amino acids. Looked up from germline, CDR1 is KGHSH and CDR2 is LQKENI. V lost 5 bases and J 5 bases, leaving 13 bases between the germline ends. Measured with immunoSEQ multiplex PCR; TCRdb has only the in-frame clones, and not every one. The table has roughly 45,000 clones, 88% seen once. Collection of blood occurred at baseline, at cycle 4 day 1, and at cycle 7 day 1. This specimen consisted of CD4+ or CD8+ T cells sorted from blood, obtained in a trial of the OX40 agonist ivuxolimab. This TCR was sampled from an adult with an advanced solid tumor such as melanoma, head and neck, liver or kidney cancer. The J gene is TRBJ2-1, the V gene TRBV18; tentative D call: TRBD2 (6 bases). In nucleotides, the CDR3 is TGTGCCAGCTCATCCGCGGGAAGCCACAATGAGCAGTTCTTC. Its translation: CASSSAGSHNEQFF.